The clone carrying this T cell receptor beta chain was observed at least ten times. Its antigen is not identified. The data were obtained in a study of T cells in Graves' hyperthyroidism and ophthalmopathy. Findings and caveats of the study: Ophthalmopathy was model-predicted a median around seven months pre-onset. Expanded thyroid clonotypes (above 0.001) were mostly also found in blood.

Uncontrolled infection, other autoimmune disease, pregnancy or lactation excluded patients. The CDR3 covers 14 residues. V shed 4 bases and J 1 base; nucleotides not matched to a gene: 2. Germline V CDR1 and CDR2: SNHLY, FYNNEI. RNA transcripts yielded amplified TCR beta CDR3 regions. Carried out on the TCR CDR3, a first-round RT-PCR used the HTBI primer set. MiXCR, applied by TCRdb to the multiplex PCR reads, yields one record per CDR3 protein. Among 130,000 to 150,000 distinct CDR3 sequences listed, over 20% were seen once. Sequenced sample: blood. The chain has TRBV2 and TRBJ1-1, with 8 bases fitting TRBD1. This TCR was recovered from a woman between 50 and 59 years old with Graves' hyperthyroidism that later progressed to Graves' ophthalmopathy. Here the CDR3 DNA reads TGTGCCAGCAGTGTCCAGGGGGCGAACACTGAAGCTTTCTTT. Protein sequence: CASSVQGANTEAFF. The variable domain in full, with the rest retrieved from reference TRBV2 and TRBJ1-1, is EPEVTQTPSHQVTQMGQEVILRCVPISNHLYFYWYRQILGQKVEFLVSFYNNEISEKSEIFDDQFSVERPDGSNFTLKIRSTKLEDSAMYFCASSVQGANTEAFFGQGTRLTVV.